Described below is a single T cell receptor beta chain sequence and its context. Its antigen is not known. Using immunoSEQ multiplex PCR, the repertoire was profiled, and TCRdb retains in-frame clones only, with some absent. The sample consists of some 140,000 clones, 70% to 90% of them appearing once. Germline V CDR1 and CDR2: LNHDA, SQIVND (reference sequence). This CDR3 comprises 15 residues. V lost 5 bases to trimming and J lost 4 bases, with 17 bases between them. This entry is derived from a study of T cell responses to AZD1222 COVID-19 vaccine. For the study at large: Some second doses came at about 4 weeks and others at about 12 weeks; these were pooled.

The study, taken as a whole, reports: Regions 160-218 and 743-854 held dominance among vaccine-associated CD4 TCRs, which spanned spike.

This chain links TRBV19 with TRBJ1-2, with a weak D call TRBD1 (6 bases). The material sequenced was peripheral blood, taken on day 0 of AZD1222 vaccination. This sequence was found in an adult in good health. The CDR3 DNA follows: TGTGCCAGTAGTCATCGGGGGCGAGGGAGCTATGGCTACACCTTC. Its translation is CASSHRGRGSYGYTF.